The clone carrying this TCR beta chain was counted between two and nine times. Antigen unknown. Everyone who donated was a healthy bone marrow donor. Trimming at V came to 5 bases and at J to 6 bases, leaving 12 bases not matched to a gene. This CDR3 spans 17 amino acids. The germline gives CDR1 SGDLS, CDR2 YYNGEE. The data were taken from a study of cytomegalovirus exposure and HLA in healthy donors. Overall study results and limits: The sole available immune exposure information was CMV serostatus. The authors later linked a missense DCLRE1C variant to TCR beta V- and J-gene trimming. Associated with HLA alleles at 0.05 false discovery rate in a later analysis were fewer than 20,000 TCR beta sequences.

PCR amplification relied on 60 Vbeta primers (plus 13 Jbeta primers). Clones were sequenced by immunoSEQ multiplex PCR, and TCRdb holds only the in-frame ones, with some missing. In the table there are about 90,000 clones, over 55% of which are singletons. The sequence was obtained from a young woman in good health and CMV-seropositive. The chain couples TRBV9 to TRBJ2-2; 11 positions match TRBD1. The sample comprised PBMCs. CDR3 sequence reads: CASRRPHPGQGAGELFF. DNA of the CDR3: TGTGCCAGCAGGCGCCCACACCCGGGACAGGGGGCCGGGGAGCTGTTTTTT.